The 23 T cell receptor beta chains below come from one sample, sequenced in a study of T cells in localized non-small cell lung cancer. Sequencing was performed with immunoSEQ multiplex PCR; in TCRdb, only in-frame clones are kept and a portion is missing. The sample carries roughly 48,000 clones, roughly 80% recorded once. The sample consisted of peripheral blood, taken before any cancer treatment. The source is a man aged 40 to 70 with stage I squamous cell lung carcinoma.

The chain recombines TRBV6-6 with TRBJ2-1, with D unresolved. In germline, CDR1 is MNHNY, CDR2 SVGAGI (reference sequence). This CDR3 has 11 amino acids. The ends were cut back, 2 bases at V and 7 bases at J, with 3 bases in the middle. The CDR3 sequence: CASSYLNEQFF. DNA for the CDR3: TGTGCCAGCAGTTACCTGAATGAGCAGTTCTTC.

This chain joins TRBV28 and TRBJ2-7; a weak D match, TRBD2 (6 bases). Trimming took 4 bases from V and 0 from J, leaving 10 bases between them. Germline assignment: CDR1 MDHEN and CDR2 SYDVKM. The CDR3 runs 14 residues. CDR3 DNA: TGTGCCAGCAGTTCGTGGCGGGACTCCTACGAGCAGTACTTC. Residues: CASSSWRDSYEQYF.

This clone was recorded once. The chain carries TRBV5-4 and TRBJ2-6; maybe TRBD2 (6 bases). This CDR3 spans 15 amino acids. From germline, CDR1 is SGHNT and CDR2 YYREEE (reference sequence). V dropped 4 bases and J dropped 4 bases, with 12 bases sitting between them. The CDR3 here is CASSPTSDGANVLTF. CDR3 nucleotides: TGTGCCAGCAGCCCGACTAGTGACGGGGCCAACGTCCTGACTTTC. Based on the CDR3 plus reference TRBV5-4 and TRBJ2-6, the full variable domain is ETGVTQSPTHLIKTRGQQVTLRCSSQSGHNTVSWYQQALGQGPQFIFQYYREEENGRGNFPPRFSGLQFPNYSSELNVNALELDDSALYLCASSPTSDGANVLTFGAGSRLTVL.

This clone was counted only a few times. CDR3 sequence: CASSRDRDLGAFF. DNA for the CDR3: TGTGCCAGTAGTAGGGACAGGGATTTGGGGGCTTTCTTT. V gene TRBV19 combines with J gene TRBJ1-1, with TRBD1 matching over 9 bases. V dropped 4 bases and J dropped 11; count of bases not matched to a gene: 8. The germline V gene encodes CDR1 LNHDA and CDR2 SQIVND (reference sequence). This CDR3 contains 13 residues.

The rearrangement uses TRBV19 and TRBJ1-2, with 9 bases aligning to TRBD1. Germline V gene data show CDR1 as LNHDA and CDR2 as SQIVND (reference sequence). This CDR3 is built from 13 residues. V was pared by 9 bases and J by 6 bases, with 8 bases of the junction left unmatched. CDR3 loop: CARTLDRGNGYTF. The CDR3 bases are TGTGCCAGAACCCTGGACAGGGGTAATGGCTACACCTTC.

The chain joins TRBV5-4 to TRBJ2-5; TRBD2 matches 9 bases. CDR1 is SGHNT and CDR2 is YYREEE in the germline V gene (reference sequence). Losses at the gene ends were 3 bases for V and 1 base for J; bases not matched to a gene: 10. The CDR3 runs 17 residues. The CDR3: CASSSQSGSGGQETQYF. In DNA, the CDR3 is TGTGCCAGCAGCTCACAATCGGGTAGCGGGGGCCAAGAGACCCAGTACTTC.

The rearrangement uses TRBV7-3 and TRBJ1-5; TRBD1 is a possible D gene (5 bases). The CDR3 length is 17 residues. V was clipped by 2 bases and J by 3 bases, with 17 bases between them. Germline V gives CDR1 SGHTA, CDR2 FQGTGA. CDR3 nucleotide sequence: TGTGCCAGCAGCTTACCGACAGTAGAAATACTCAATCAGCCCCAGCATTTT. This gives the protein CASSLPTVEILNQPQHF.

The chain uses TRBV28 and TRBJ1-1; D unresolved. The CDR3 is made up of 14 amino acids. The germline V gene has CDR1 MDHEN and CDR2 SYDVKM. V lost 6 bases and J lost 0, with 11 bases in between. The DNA for the CDR3 is TGTGCCAGCAGCAGGACGGCCATGAACACTGAAGCTTTCTTT. Amino acid sequence: CASSRTAMNTEAFF.

The chain joins TRBV19 to TRBJ1-6, with 7 nucleotides matching TRBD1. V dropped 5 bases and J dropped 13; count of bases not matched to a gene: 11. Germline V gives CDR1 LNHDA, CDR2 SQIVND (reference sequence). The CDR3 is 14 amino acids. CDR3 sequence reads: CASSAGQLEFPLHF. The CDR3 nucleotides are TGTGCCAGTAGTGCGGGACAGCTAGAATTCCCCCTCCACTTT.

This chain uses TRBV5-1 with TRBJ2-3, with D tentatively TRBD2 (5 bases). CDR1 is SGHRS and CDR2 is YFSETQ in the germline V gene. With 4 bases removed from V and 0 bases from J, the gap between germline ends came to 9 bases. CDR3 length equals 14 residues. CDR3 nucleotide sequence: TGCGCCAGCAGCACAGCGGCGAGCACAGATACGCAGTATTTT. This sequence encodes CASSTAASTDTQYF. Full variable domain (rest looked up from reference TRBV5-1 and TRBJ2-3): KAGVTQTPRYLIKTRGQQVTLSCSPISGHRSVSWYQQTPGQGLQFLFEYFSETQRNKGNFPGRFSGRQFSNSRSEMNVSTLELGDSALYLCASSTAASTDTQYFGPGTRLTVL.

Only one count was recorded for this clone. The chain is built from TRBV4-1 and TRBJ2-3, with a possible D match to TRBD2 (5 bases). CDR3 size: 13 residues. Per germline, CDR1 MGHRA and CDR2 YSYEKL. Deletions cut 1 base from V and 5 bases from J, with 7 bases between. The CDR3 is CASSQVGGDTQYF. The CDR3 nucleotides read TGCGCCAGCAGCCAAGTAGGAGGAGATACGCAGTATTTT.

The J gene is TRBJ2-3, the V gene TRBV28; TRBD2 matches at 7 bases. The length of the CDR3 is 14 residues. CDR1 is MDHEN, CDR2 SYDVKM, per germline. The trim removed 5 bases at V and 8 bases at J, leaving 10 bases unmatched. The CDR3 DNA reads as TGTGCCAGCAGTAGAGAGACTAGCTTTTCTACGCAGTATTTT. Its protein is CASSRETSFSTQYF.

The genes are TRBV5-1 and TRBJ1-4, with a possible D match to TRBD1 (5 bases). The length of the CDR3 is 15 residues. V dropped 4 bases and J dropped 7 bases, with 17 bases sitting between them. Germline values: CDR1 SGHRS, CDR2 YFSETQ. The CDR3 reads CASSPWGGPTEKLFF. The CDR3 nucleotides read TGCGCCAGCAGCCCCTGGGGCGGTCCCACTGAAAAACTGTTTTTT.

The genes are TRBV19 and TRBJ2-1; 15 bases fit TRBD2. Germline V gives CDR1 LNHDA, CDR2 SQIVND (reference sequence). V was pared by 7 bases and J by 10 bases, with 5 bases of the junction left unmatched. The CDR3 sequence is 14 residues long. CDR3 in DNA: TGTGCCAGTACCGTCGGGACTAGCGGGGGGGAGCAGTTCTTC. Amino acids: CASTVGTSGGEQFF.

This clone was observed a handful of times. This chain links TRBV7-3 with TRBJ2-3, with D unresolved. Deletions cut 5 bases from V and 6 bases from J, with 12 bases between. The CDR3 is 13 residues long. Germline values: CDR1 SGHTA, CDR2 FQGTGA. CDR3 sequence reads: CASSPLEDDTQYF. The CDR3 DNA sequence: TGTGCCAGCAGCCCCTTAGAGGACGATACGCAGTATTTT.

This chain connects TRBV9 to TRBJ2-5; TRBD2 aligns across 10 bases. J gave up 5 bases and V 2 bases, and 9 bases lay outside the gene matches. Per the germline V gene, CDR1 is SGDLS and CDR2 is YYNGEE. The CDR3 is 16 amino acids. Here the CDR3 DNA reads TGTGCCAGCAGCGTTGGACTAGCGGATATATGGGAGACCCAGTACTTC. As protein: CASSVGLADIWETQYF.

This sequence joins TRBV28 and TRBJ1-4, with no clear D. Trimming took off 8 bases at V and 12 bases at J, with 10 bases between the two ends. This CDR3 is built from 10 residues. Germline values: CDR1 MDHEN, CDR2 SYDVKM. DNA for the CDR3: TGTGCCAGCCAATCTGTGGAACTGTTTTTT. This sequence encodes CASQSVELFF.

The V and J genes are TRBV7-3 and TRBJ1-1, with D tentatively TRBD1 (6 bases). The CDR3 is 14 amino acids. Germline-derived CDR1 and CDR2 are SGHTA and FQGTGA. Trimming took 5 bases from V and 4 from J, leaving 14 bases between them. This CDR3 is CASSQDRQATEAFF. In nucleotides, the CDR3 is TGTGCCAGCAGCCAAGACCGACAGGCCACTGAAGCTTTCTTT.

The chain employs TRBV9 and TRBJ1-1; possible D gene TRBD1, 6 bases. V was cut by 8 bases and J by 5 bases, with 16 bases left in between. Germline V gives CDR1 SGDLS, CDR2 YYNGEE. The length of the CDR3 is 13 residues. CDR3 bases: TGTGCCAGTTCGACAGGCGGGGGAACTGAAGCTTTCTTT. Its translation: CASSTGGGTEAFF.

The gene calls are TRBV7-9 and TRBJ1-5, with 7 bases fitting TRBD1. The CDR3 contains 15 residues. Unmatched junction bases numbered 11, after V lost 5 bases and J lost 7 bases. Germline CDR1 is SEHNR and CDR2 is FQNEAQ (reference sequence). CDR3 bases: TGTGCCAGCAGCCTAGGGGGAGGGGGCCAGCAGCCCCAGCATTTT. Protein product: CASSLGGGGQQPQHF.

CDR3: CASRTSDRPNTGELFF. CDR3 in DNA: TGTGCCAGTAGAACCTCGGACAGGCCGAACACCGGGGAGCTGTTTTTT. The chain employs TRBV19 and TRBJ2-2; 7 bases align to TRBD1. The germline V gene has CDR1 LNHDA and CDR2 SQIVND (reference sequence). The V gene end was trimmed by 6 bases and the J gene end by 0 bases; junction bases not matched to a gene: 7. The CDR3 is made up of 16 amino acids.

This clone was seen a handful of times. This sequence joins TRBV6-5 and TRBJ1-1; 11 bases fit TRBD1. V trimming: 5 bases; J trimming: 3 bases; junction bases outside the gene matches: 5. The CDR3 spans 15 residues. Germline V lookup: CDR1 MNHEY, CDR2 SVGAGI. The CDR3 sequence: CASSGQGAGDTEAFF. CDR3 DNA: TGTGCCAGCAGTGGACAGGGGGCCGGGGACACTGAAGCTTTCTTT.

The V gene is TRBV13, the J gene TRBJ1-1; TRBD1 matches at 9 bases. The germline gives CDR1 PRHDT, CDR2 FYEKMQ (reference sequence). The length of the CDR3 is 17 residues. V lost 3 bases, J lost 0 bases, and 8 bases stayed unmatched. The CDR3 sequence is CASSFRQGVRLNTEAFF. The CDR3 DNA follows: TGTGCCAGCAGCTTTCGACAGGGGGTGAGGTTGAACACTGAAGCTTTCTTT.